What follows describes a single TCR beta chain. This sample stems from a study of blood T cell repertoires in COVID-19. The age range of participants was about 18 to 100 years, with residence in around 22 US areas. Cohort placement rested on clinical history that participants reported themselves. Donors of Cohort 3 who recovered were those that had two negative PCRs, clearance, or symptom resolution. V shed 4 bases and J shed 4 bases, with 14 bases lying between them. Germline-derived CDR1 and CDR2 are SEHNR and FQNEAQ (reference sequence). The CDR3 sequence is 15 residues long. Under the authors' procedure: Amplified reference gene primers provided the basis for estimating nucleated cell counts. Sequenced by immunoSEQ multiplex PCR; TCRdb stores in-frame clones only, minus some. V and J calls and clone size are copied from that table; D and trimming were computed from the DNA. This sample has about 210,000 clones, with 85% to 90% found just once.

This TCR derives from a man aged 25 to 40 who had recovered from COVID-19. The sequenced sample consisted of PBMCs or T cells enriched from blood (not recorded which). The genes are TRBV7-9 and TRBJ1-3, with D maybe TRBD1 (6 bases). CDR3: CASSYLQGTGNTIYF. CDR3 DNA: TGTGCCAGCAGCTATCTACAGGGAACCGGAAACACCATATATTTT.